The clone carrying this T cell receptor (beta chain) was seen only a few times. Its antigen remains unidentified. Treatment specified: roughly nine-day PBMC culture with coronavirus spike peptide pools or control peptides (ViraFEST assay). Sequencing of cultured CD4+ T cell DNA used the Oncomine TCR Beta short-read assay. TCRdb reanalysed the PCR reads using MiXCR and keeps one entry per CDR3 protein. The data show about 25,000 distinct CDR3 sequences, with 67% seen just once and 16% held by the top ten. This specimen belongs to a study of vaccination and CD4 T cells after COVID-19. The CDR3 spans 14 residues. The germline CDR1 and CDR2 sequences are MNHNS and SASEGT. The ends were cut back, 1 base at V and 10 bases at J, with 11 bases in the middle.

V gene TRBV6-1 combines with J gene TRBJ1-6, with a tentative D call TRBD1 (5 bases). This specimen consisted of CD4+ T cells from blood, cultured in vitro, obtained after SARS-CoV-2 vaccination. This receptor was identified in a human donor who received a COVID-19 vaccine. The DNA for the CDR3 is TGTGCCAGCAGTGAAGATGGACAAAGATCACCCCTCCACTTT. Its protein is CASSEDGQRSPLHF.